This T cell receptor (beta chain) was sequenced for a study of shared T cell receptors in the human thymus (dated by TCRdb to about 2021). At the level of the whole study: The study examined how the human thymus generates shared, self-reactive T-cell receptor alpha chains.

Library creation used the immunoSEQ multiplex PCR assay. The clones in this table, taken by TCRdb from immuneACCESS, are in-frame only. Not every clone is retained; where verified, under half of the shortfall comes from an unresolved V gene, and the cause of the rest is unknown. For this sample there are about 710,000 clones; about 87% appear just once. Just under 0.0095% of the sample rests with the top ten. For this clone: The antigen it binds to is not known. No quality values exist for individual bases; no much larger clone is one base distant.

The sample also formed part of further work on human thymus T cells. As the second study states: In Finland, the donors were immunologically healthy infants who were having open corrective cardiac surgery for congenital heart defects. The thymus tissue came from surgical resects taken out during corrective cardiac surgery. Usage of V and J gene segments appeared to be biased in both the thymic and the peripheral blood repertoires. Highly overlapping thymic TCR repertoires among unrelated individuals were reported in the related research. The study used fewer than ten infant thymus samples plus four related peripheral blood samples to characterize TCR alpha and beta repertoires. Donor ages ranged from about 7 to 244 days, and the cohort comprised more than 5 male and two female infants. After being mechanically released from the tissue, thymocytes were kept at -70 degrees C in pellets of about 10-33 million cells. Genomic DNA was extracted from frozen cell pellets with a QIAsymphony instrument. TCRB and TCRAD loci were amplified from a standardized quantity of quality-controlled genomic DNA using the immunoSEQ multiplex PCR assay. Amplicons spanned the V(D)J region at a length sufficient to cover the CDR3 and identify V and J genes. The amplicons were sequenced on an Illumina platform via the commercial immunoSEQ service. Primer bias and sequencing errors were corrected as previously described, and TCRAD and TCRB definitions were based on the IMGT database. Analysis of the repertoires was done with immunoSEQ Analyzer 3.0 and VDJTools and included basic statistics, V/J segment usage, diversity estimates, rarefaction and pairwise overlap. Diversity was estimated using the Chao1, ChaoE, Efron-Thisted, Shannon and inverse Simpson indices, and was also estimated on datasets down-sampled to the size of the smallest sample. For repertoire overlap, CDR3 nucleotide sequence, V gene and J gene had to match strictly, and clustering was done by Jaccard-based multidimensional scaling. On average, roughly 850,000 unique TCRB clonotypes were obtained from thymus samples, compared with roughly 89,000 from blood samples.

Material for sequencing was thymocytes. The receptor comes from a boy in the first two years of life with a congenital heart defect. Donor details come from another sample of the same person, matched by shared clones.

CDR3 loop: CASSSGADQPQHF. The DNA sequence is TGTGCCAGCAGTTCAGGGGCTGATCAGCCCCAGCATTTT. This chain joins TRBV27 to TRBJ1-5, and the D gene may be TRBD1, 6 bases matching. CDR3 length: 13 amino acids, cysteine to phenylalanine. The sequence is cut down to CDR3 DNA, 39 bases in frame from base 1. The germline V gene (reference sequence) specifies MNHEY as CDR1 and SMNVEV as CDR2. V lost 4 bases and J lost 5 bases; the stretch between them is 9 bases long.